The 18 T cell receptor beta chains in this list originate from one sample, sequenced in a study of T cells and Merkel cell carcinoma outcomes. The assay was immunoSEQ multiplex PCR, and TCRdb's table has in-frame clones only and misses some. This sample has approximately 230 clones; approximately 92% occur once, and the top ten carry over 6%. Sequencing was done on a sample of tumor tissue from Merkel cell carcinoma. These TCRs come from a human donor with Merkel cell carcinoma.

The chain employs TRBV7-2 and TRBJ1-2; tentative D call: TRBD1 (5 bases). The germline V gene has CDR1 SGHTA and CDR2 FQGNSA. The CDR3 is 14 residues long. Trimming left V 5 bases short and J 4 bases short, with 14 bases between. CDR3 region: CASSLSQGSYGYTF. CDR3 bases: TGTGCCAGCAGCCTCAGCCAGGGCTCCTATGGCTACACCTTC.

The chain links TRBV7-3 to TRBJ2-7, with a tentative D call TRBD2 (5 bases). Germline V gene data show CDR1 as SGHTA and CDR2 as FQGTGA. The CDR3 is 13 amino acids. Trimming stripped 5 bases from V and 9 bases from J, with 17 bases between. CDR3 in DNA: TGTGCCAGCAGCGAGGACTCCCGCTGGCGGCAGTACTTC. Amino acids: CASSEDSRWRQYF.

The chain is built from TRBV4-1 and TRBJ2-7; 9 bases align to TRBD1. This CDR3 contains 14 residues. In germline, CDR1 is MGHRA, CDR2 YSYEKL. Losses at the gene ends were 6 bases for V and 6 bases for J; bases not matched to a gene: 9. In nucleotides, the CDR3 is TGCGCCAGCAGATTGACAGGGGGTCTCGGCGAGCAGTACTTC. Encoded protein: CASRLTGGLGEQYF.

The table lists this clone with a few counts. The CDR3 sequence is CASSNGGPVLSGANVLTF. The CDR3 coding sequence is TGTGCCAGCTCCAACGGGGGACCCGTCCTCTCTGGGGCCAACGTCCTGACTTTC. The chain joins TRBV25-1 to TRBJ2-6; D may be TRBD2 (6 bases). Germline CDR1 reads MGHDK; CDR2 reads SYGVNS. The length of the CDR3 is 18 residues. Trimming shortened V by 8 bases and J by 0 bases, and 20 bases separated the two germline ends.

This chain joins TRBV5-1 and TRBJ1-2, with 9 bases matching TRBD1. Germline CDR1 reads SGHRS; CDR2 reads YFSETQ. This CDR3 region has 14 residues. The V segment lost 3 bases and the J segment 7 bases; nucleotides outside the gene matches: 7. CDR3 coding DNA: TGCGCCAGCAGCTCAGCCTCACAGGGGGCTGGCTACACCTTC. Translating gives CASSSASQGAGYTF. Looking up the rest from reference TRBV5-1 and TRBJ1-2 gives the full variable domain: KAGVTQTPRYLIKTRGQQVTLSCSPISGHRSVSWYQQTPGQGLQFLFEYFSETQRNKGNFPGRFSGRQFSNSRSEMNVSTLELGDSALYLCASSSASQGAGYTFGSGTRLTVV.

The CDR3 DNA reads TGTGCCAGCAGTTTAAAGGGTCCCAGCACAGATACGCAGTATTTT. It encodes CASSLKGPSTDTQYF. The rearrangement links TRBV27 to TRBJ2-3; D remains unclear. V lost 2 bases and J 0 bases, leaving 9 bases between the germline ends. From germline, CDR1 is MNHEY and CDR2 SMNVEV (reference sequence). The CDR3 is 15 amino acids.

The chain couples TRBV6-6 to TRBJ2-7; TRBD2 is a possible D gene (6 bases). This CDR3 spans 13 amino acids. Trimming left V 8 bases short and J 6 bases short, with 17 bases between. In germline, CDR1 is MNHNY, CDR2 SVGAGI (reference sequence). DNA for the CDR3: TGTGCCAGCTGGGAGGACCCGGGAGCCGAGCAGTACTTC. Translated, it gives CASWEDPGAEQYF.

The rearrangement uses TRBV7-8 and TRBJ2-7; maybe TRBD1 (6 bases). Germline values: CDR1 SGHVS, CDR2 FQNEAQ. V lost 5 bases and J 2 bases, leaving 10 bases between the germline ends. CDR3 length: 13 amino acids. Written as DNA, the CDR3 is TGTGCCAGCAGCGTGGGACAAGCCTACGAGCAGTACTTC. Its translation: CASSVGQAYEQYF.

The chain couples TRBV9 to TRBJ1-5; the D gene is possibly TRBD1 (6 bases). CDR1 SGDLS and CDR2 YYNGEE come from the germline V gene. Trimming took 3 bases from V and 7 from J, leaving 14 bases between them. The CDR3 is 14 residues long. In DNA, the CDR3 is TGTGCCAGCAGCGCCCAGGGGAATTACCAGCCCCAGCATTTT. Its protein product is CASSAQGNYQPQHF. Complete variable domain (other parts from reference TRBV9 and TRBJ1-5): DSGVTQTPKHLITATGQRVTLRCSPRSGDLSVYWYQQSLDQGLQFLIQYYNGEERAKGNILERFSAQQFPDLHSELNLSSLELGDSALYFCASSAQGNYQPQHFGDGTRLSIL.

The chain couples TRBV5-1 to TRBJ1-1; TRBD1 might be the D (6 bases). Trimming left V 1 base short and J 4 bases short, with 11 bases between. CDR3 length: 14 residues. In germline, CDR1 is SGHRS, CDR2 YFSETQ. DNA of the CDR3: TGCGCCAGCAGCTTGCAAGGAGGGGGCACTGAAGCTTTCTTT. Translation: CASSLQGGGTEAFF.

The chain recombines TRBV4-1 with TRBJ1-2; no reliable D call. The germline V gene encodes CDR1 MGHRA and CDR2 YSYEKL. The CDR3 covers 14 residues. The V end was cut by 6 bases, the J end by 2 bases, with 13 bases between. In DNA form, the CDR3 reads TGCGCCAGCAGTCTCACCGGACGGAACTATGGCTACACCTTC. This translates into CASSLTGRNYGYTF.

The genes are TRBV11-2 and TRBJ2-2; 12 nucleotides align to TRBD2. This CDR3 region has 17 residues. Germline V gene lookup returns CDR1 SGHAT and CDR2 FQNNGV. The ends lost 8 bases at V and 3 bases at J; junction bases unmatched: 10. CDR3 region: CASRLAGASRYTGELFF. CDR3 DNA sequence: TGTGCCAGCCGACTAGCGGGGGCATCTAGGTACACCGGGGAGCTGTTTTTT.

The rearrangement links TRBV11-2 to TRBJ2-5; D is undetermined. This CDR3 is built from 16 residues. The germline V gene has CDR1 SGHAT and CDR2 FQNNGV. V lost 5 bases to trimming and J lost 1 base, with 17 bases between them. CDR3 nucleotides: TGTGCCAGCAGCCACGTAAATTCGGGCCGCCAAGAGACCCAGTACTTC. Encoded protein: CASSHVNSGRQETQYF.

This chain connects TRBV19 to TRBJ2-3; weak D call: TRBD1 (5 bases). CDR3 size: 13 residues. The germline V gene encodes CDR1 LNHDA and CDR2 SQIVND (reference sequence). V was cut by 10 bases and J by 4 bases, with 15 bases left in between. The CDR3 DNA reads TGTGCCAACCCCAAAGGGGTACCAGATACGCAGTATTTT. This gives the protein CANPKGVPDTQYF.

This chain joins TRBV27 and TRBJ1-5; 9 bases are a match to TRBD1. The CDR3 loop spans 15 amino acids. Per the germline V gene, CDR1 is MNHEY and CDR2 is SMNVEV (reference sequence). V trimming: 1 base; J trimming: 6 bases; junction bases outside the gene matches: 4. DNA for the CDR3: TGTGCCAGCAGTTTATACAGGGGGCTAGGTCAGCCCCAGCATTTT. Protein product: CASSLYRGLGQPQHF.

This rearrangement joins TRBV7-6 to TRBJ2-2; 9 bases line up with TRBD2. V was pared by 5 bases and J by 4 bases, with 8 bases of the junction left unmatched. Germline V gene data show CDR1 as SGHVS and CDR2 as FNYEAQ. The CDR3 extends over 16 amino acids. The CDR3 DNA follows: TGTGCCAGCAGCCCCACTAGCGGGCGGGGCACCGGGGAGCTGTTTTTT. The encoded protein is CASSPTSGRGTGELFF.

J is TRBJ1-1 and V is TRBV20-1, with a weak D call TRBD1 (5 bases). V was trimmed by 5 bases and J by 6 bases, leaving 10 bases between them. Germline V CDR1 and CDR2: DFQATT, SNEGSKA (reference sequence). The CDR3 totals 11 residues. The CDR3 region has the DNA TGCAGTGCTTCCAGGGTCTCTGAAGCTTTCTTT. It encodes CSASRVSEAFF.

This rearrangement joins TRBV7-9 to TRBJ2-7, with D unclear. The CDR3 extends over 14 amino acids. The germline V and J ends were trimmed by 5 bases and 5 bases, with 16 bases remaining between them. CDR1 is SEHNR, CDR2 FQNEAQ, per germline (reference sequence). The CDR3 region is CASSDSRVGHEQYF. CDR3 DNA sequence: TGTGCCAGCAGCGATTCAAGGGTCGGACACGAGCAGTACTTC. The full variable domain, completed using reference TRBV7-9 and TRBJ2-7, is DTGVSQNPRHKITKRGQNVTFRCDPISEHNRLYWYRQTLGQGPEFLTYFQNEAQLEKSRLLSDRFSAERPKGSFSTLEIQRTEQGDSAMYLCASSDSRVGHEQYFGPGTRLTVT.